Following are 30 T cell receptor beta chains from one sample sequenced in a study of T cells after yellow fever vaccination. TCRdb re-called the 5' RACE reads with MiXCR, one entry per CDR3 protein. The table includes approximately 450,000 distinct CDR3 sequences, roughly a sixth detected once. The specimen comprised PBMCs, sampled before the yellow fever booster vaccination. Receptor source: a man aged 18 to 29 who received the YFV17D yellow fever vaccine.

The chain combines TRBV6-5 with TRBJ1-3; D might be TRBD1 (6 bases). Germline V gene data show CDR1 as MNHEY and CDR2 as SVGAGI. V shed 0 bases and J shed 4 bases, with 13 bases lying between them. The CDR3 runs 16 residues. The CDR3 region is CASSYSLAGTGNTIYF. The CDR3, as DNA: TGTGCCAGCAGTTACTCGTTGGCAGGGACAGGAAACACCATATATTTT.

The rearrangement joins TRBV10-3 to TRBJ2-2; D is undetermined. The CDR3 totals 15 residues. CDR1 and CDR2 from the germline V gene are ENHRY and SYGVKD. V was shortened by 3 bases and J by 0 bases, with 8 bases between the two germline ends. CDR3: CAISDPATNTGELFF. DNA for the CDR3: TGTGCCATCAGTGACCCGGCCACGAACACCGGGGAGCTGTTTTTT.

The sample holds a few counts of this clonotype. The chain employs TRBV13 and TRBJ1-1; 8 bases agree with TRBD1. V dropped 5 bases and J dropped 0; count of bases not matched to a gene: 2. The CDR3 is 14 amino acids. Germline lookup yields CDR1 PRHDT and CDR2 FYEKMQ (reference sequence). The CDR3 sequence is CASSARGLNTEAFF. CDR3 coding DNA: TGTGCCAGCAGCGCCAGGGGGCTGAACACTGAAGCTTTCTTT.

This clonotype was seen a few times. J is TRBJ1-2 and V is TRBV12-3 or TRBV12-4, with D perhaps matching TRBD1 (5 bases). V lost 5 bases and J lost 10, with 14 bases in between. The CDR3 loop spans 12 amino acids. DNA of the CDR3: TGTGCCAGCAGTACGGGACTTATTGACTACACCTTC. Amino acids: CASSTGLIDYTF.

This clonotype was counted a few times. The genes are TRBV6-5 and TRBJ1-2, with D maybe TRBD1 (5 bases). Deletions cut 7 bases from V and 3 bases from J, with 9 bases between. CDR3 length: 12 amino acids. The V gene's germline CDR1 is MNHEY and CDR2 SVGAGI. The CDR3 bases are TGTGCCAGCACCCAGGGCCACTATGGCTACACCTTC. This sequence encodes CASTQGHYGYTF.

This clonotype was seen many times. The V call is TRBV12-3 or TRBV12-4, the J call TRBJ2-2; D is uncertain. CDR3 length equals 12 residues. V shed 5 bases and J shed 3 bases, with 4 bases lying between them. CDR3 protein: CASSPDTGELFF. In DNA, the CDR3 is TGTGCCAGCAGTCCGGACACCGGGGAGCTGTTTTTT.

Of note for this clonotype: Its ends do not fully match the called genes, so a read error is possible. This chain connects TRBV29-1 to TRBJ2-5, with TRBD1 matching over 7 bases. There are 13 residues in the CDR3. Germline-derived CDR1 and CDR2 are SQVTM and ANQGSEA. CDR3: CSVEQGVRETRYF. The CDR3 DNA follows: TGCAGCGTTGAGCAGGGGGTCAGAGAGACCCGGTACTTC.

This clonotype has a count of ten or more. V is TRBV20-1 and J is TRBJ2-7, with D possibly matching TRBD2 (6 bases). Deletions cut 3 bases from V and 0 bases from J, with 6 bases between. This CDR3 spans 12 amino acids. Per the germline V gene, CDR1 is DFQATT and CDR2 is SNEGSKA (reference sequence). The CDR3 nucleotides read TGCAGTGCTAGGACTAGCTCCTACGAGCAGTACGTC. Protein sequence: CSARTSSYEQYV.

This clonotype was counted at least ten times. DNA of the CDR3: TGTGCCAGCAGTGAAGAGGGAGGGGGCGCAGTCACTGAAGCTTTCTTT. Amino acids: CASSEEGGGAVTEAFF. The chain couples TRBV6-1 to TRBJ1-1, with 7 bases lining up with TRBD1. The CDR3 totals 16 residues. V dropped 1 base and J dropped 4; count of bases not matched to a gene: 9. CDR1 and CDR2 (germline): MNHNS, SASEGT.

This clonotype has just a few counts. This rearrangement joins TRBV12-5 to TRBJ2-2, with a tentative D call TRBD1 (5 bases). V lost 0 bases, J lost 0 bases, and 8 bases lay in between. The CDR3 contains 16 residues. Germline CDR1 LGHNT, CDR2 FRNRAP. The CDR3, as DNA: TGTGCTAGTGGTTTGGTCCTGACAGCGAACACCGGGGAGCTGTTTTTT. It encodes CASGLVLTANTGELFF.

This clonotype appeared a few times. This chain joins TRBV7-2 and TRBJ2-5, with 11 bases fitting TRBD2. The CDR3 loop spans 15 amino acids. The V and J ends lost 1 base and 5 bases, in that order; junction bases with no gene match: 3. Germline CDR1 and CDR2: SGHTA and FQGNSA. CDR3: CASSLGPSGGETQYF. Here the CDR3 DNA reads TGTGCCAGCAGCTTAGGTCCTAGCGGGGGGGAGACCCAGTACTTC.

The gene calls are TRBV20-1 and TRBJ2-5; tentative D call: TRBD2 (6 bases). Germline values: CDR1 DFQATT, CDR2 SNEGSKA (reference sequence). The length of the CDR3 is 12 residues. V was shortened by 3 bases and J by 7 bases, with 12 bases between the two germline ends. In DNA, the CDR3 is TGCAGTGCTAGTCTTGGGGGAGGGACCCAGTACTTC. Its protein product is CSASLGGGTQYF.

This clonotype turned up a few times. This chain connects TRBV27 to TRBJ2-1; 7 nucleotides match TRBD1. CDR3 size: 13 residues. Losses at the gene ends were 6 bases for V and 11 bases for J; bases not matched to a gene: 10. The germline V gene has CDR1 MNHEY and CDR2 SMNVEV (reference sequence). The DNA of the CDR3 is TGTGCCAGCAGACTACGGGACAGAGCCCAGCAGTTCTTC. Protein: CASRLRDRAQQFF.

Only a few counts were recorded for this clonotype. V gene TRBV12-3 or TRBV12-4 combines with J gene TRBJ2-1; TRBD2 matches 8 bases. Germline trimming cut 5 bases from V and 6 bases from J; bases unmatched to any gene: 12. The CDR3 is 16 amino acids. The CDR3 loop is CASSETLGGALNEQFF. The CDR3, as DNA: TGTGCCAGCAGTGAGACCCTCGGGGGGGCTCTCAATGAGCAGTTCTTC.

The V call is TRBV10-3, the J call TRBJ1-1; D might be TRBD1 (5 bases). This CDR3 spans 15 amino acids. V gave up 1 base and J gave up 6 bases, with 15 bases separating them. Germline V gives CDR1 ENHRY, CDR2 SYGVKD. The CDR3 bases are TGTGCCATCAGTGAGTGGTCGGGGGGAGCTGCTGAAGCTTTCTTT. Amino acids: CAISEWSGGAAEAFF.

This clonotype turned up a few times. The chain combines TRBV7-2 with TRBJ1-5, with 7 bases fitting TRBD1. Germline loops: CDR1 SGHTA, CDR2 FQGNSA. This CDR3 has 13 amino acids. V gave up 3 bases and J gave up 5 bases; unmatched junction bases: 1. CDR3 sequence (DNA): TGTGCCAGCAGCTTCGACAGGGATCAGCCCCAGCATTTT. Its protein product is CASSFDRDQPQHF.

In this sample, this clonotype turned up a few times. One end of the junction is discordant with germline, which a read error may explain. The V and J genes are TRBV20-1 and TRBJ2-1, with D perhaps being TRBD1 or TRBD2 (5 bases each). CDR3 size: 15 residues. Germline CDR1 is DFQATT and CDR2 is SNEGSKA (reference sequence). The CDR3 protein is CSAPQGDAYYTEQFF. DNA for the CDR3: TGCAGTGCCCCCCAAGGGGACGCCTACTACACTGAGCAGTTCTTC.

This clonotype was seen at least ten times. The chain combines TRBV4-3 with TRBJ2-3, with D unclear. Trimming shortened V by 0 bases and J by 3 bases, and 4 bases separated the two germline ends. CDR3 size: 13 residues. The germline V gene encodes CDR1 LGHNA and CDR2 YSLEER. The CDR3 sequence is CASSQDPTDTQYF. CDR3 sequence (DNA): TGCGCCAGCAGCCAAGATCCGACAGATACGCAGTATTTT.

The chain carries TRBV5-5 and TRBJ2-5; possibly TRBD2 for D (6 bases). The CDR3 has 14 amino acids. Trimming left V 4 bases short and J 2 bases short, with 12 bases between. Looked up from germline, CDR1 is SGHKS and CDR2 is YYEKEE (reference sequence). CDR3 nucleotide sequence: TGTGCCAGCAGCCACCGGGAGATTCAAGAGACCCAGTACTTC. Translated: CASSHREIQETQYF. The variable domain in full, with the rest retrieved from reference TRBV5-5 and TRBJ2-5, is DAGVTQSPTHLIKTRGQQVTLRCSPISGHKSVSWYQQVLGQGPQFIFQYYEKEERGRGNFPDRFSARQFPNYSSELNVNALLLGDSALYLCASSHREIQETQYFGPGTRLLVL.

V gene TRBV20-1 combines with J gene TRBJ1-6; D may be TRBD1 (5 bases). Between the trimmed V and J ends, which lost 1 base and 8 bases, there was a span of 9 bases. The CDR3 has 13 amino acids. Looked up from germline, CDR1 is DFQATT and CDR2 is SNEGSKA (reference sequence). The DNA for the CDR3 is TGCAGTGCTAGAGTGACAGCGGATTCACCCCTCCACTTT. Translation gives CSARVTADSPLHF.

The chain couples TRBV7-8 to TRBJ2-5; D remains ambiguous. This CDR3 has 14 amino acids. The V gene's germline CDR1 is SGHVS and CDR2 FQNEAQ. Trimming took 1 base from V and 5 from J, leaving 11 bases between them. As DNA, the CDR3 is TGTGCCAGCAGCTTAGGATCAGTCCGGGAGACCCAGTACTTC. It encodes CASSLGSVRETQYF.

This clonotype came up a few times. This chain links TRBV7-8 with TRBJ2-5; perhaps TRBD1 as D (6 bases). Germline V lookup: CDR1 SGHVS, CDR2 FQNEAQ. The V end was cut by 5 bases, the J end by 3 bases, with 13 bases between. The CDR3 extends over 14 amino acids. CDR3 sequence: CASSRGQKKETQYF. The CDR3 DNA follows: TGTGCCAGCAGCCGTGGACAGAAAAAAGAGACCCAGTACTTC.

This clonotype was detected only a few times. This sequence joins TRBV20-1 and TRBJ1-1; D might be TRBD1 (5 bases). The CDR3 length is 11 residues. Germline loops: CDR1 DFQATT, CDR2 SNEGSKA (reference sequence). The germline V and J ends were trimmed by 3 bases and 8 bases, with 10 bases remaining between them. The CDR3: CSASRAGEAFF. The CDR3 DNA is TGCAGTGCTAGTAGAGCAGGGGAAGCTTTCTTT.

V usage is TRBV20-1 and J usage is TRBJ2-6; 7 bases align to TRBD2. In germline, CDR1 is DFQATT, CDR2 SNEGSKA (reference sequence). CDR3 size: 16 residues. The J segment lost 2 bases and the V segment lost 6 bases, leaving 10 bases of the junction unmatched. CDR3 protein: CSANPGLRTGANVLTF. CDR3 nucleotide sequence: TGCAGTGCCAACCCGGGACTAAGAACTGGGGCCAACGTCCTGACTTTC.

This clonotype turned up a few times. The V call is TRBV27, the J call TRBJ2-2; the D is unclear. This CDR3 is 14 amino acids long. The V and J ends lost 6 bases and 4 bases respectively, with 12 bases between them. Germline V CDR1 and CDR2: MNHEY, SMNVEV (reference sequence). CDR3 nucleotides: TGTGCCAGCAGAGGGCTAGTGGGCACCGGGGAGCTGTTTTTT. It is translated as CASRGLVGTGELFF.

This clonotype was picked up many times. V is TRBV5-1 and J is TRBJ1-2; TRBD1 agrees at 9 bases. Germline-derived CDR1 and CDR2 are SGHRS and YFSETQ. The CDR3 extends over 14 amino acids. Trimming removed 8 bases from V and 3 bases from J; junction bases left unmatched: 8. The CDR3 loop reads CASRRQGEDYGYTF. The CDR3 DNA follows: TGCGCCAGTCGGAGACAGGGGGAAGACTATGGCTACACCTTC.

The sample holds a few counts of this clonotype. For the CDR3, the DNA is TGTGCCAGCAGAACTGGGACCACAAGCTCCTACGAGCAGTACGTC. Protein: CASRTGTTSSYEQYV. The chain joins TRBV6-2 or TRBV6-3 to TRBJ2-7; perhaps D is TRBD1 or TRBD2 (5 bases each). Germline assignment: CDR1 MNHEY and CDR2 SVGEGT. There are 15 residues in the CDR3. V lost 6 bases and J 0 bases, leaving 15 bases between the germline ends.

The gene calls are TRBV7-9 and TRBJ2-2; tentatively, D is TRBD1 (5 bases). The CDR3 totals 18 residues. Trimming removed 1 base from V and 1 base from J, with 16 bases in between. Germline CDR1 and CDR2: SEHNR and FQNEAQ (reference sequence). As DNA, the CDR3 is TGTGCCAGCAGCTTAGGGGGCCTAACCGATCAGAACACCGGGGAGCTGTTTTTT. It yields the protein CASSLGGLTDQNTGELFF.

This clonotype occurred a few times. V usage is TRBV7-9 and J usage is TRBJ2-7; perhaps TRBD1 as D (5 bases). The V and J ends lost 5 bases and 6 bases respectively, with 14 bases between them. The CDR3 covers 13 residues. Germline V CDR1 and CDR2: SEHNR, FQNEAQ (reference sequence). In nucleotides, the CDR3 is TGTGCCAGCAGCCCCAGGGTTGGTTTCGAGCAGTACGTC. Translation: CASSPRVGFEQYV.

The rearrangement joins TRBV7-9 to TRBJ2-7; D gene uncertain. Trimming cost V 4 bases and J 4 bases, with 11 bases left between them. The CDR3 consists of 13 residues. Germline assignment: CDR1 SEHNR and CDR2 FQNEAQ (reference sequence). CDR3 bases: TGTGCCAGCAGCTCAGATAGGCAGTACGAGCAGTACGTC. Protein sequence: CASSSDRQYEQYV.